This T cell receptor beta chain is from a study of beta chain features in type 1 diabetes. The overall study: Healthy donors resembled patients in age, gender and cell yields. Examined across all samples were some 99 million sorted cells.

Germline CDR1 SGHTA, CDR2 FQGNSA. The CDR3 sequence is 14 residues long. Trimming removed 11 bases from V and 7 bases from J; junction bases left unmatched: 13. Since all of the isolated RNA was reverse transcribed, expressed TCRB transcripts were what got sequenced. Sequencing was performed with immunoSEQ multiplex PCR; in TCRdb, only in-frame clones are kept and a portion is missing. The sample lists 620,000 or so clones, roughly a sixth occurring once. This clone was counted only a few times. The sequence was obtained from a man between 18 and 29 years old in good health. The specimen was naive CD4+ T cells from blood. The chain couples TRBV7-2 to TRBJ2-1; 8 bases line up with TRBD2. The CDR3 spells CAGPLESGSNEQFF. CDR3 in DNA: TGTGCCGGTCCTTTGGAGAGCGGGAGTAATGAGCAGTTCTTC. Together with reference TRBV7-2 and TRBJ2-1, the CDR3 gives the full variable domain: GAGVSQSPSNKVTEKGKDVELRCDPISGHTALYWYRQSLGQGLEFLIYFQGNSAPDKSGLPSDRFSAERTGGSVSTLTIQRTQQEDSAVYLCAGPLESGSNEQFFGPGTRLTVL.